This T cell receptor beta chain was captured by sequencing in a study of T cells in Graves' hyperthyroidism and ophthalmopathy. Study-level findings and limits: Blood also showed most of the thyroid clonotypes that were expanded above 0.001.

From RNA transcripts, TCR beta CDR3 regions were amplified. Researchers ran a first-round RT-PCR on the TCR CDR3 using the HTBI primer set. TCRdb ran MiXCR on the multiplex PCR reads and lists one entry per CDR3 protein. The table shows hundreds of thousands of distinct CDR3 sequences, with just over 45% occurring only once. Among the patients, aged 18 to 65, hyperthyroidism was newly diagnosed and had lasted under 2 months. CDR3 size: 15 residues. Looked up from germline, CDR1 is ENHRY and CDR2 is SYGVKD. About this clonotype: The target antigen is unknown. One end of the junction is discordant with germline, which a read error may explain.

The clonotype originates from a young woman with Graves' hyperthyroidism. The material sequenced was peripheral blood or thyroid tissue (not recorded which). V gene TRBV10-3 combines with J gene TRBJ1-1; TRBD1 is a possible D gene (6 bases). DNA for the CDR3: TGTGCCAGCAGTTTAACCTCGACAGGGAACACTGAAGCTTTCTTT. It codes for CASSLTSTGNTEAFF.